The 20 T cell receptor beta chains below all came from one sample that was sequenced in a study of molecular identifiers for immune sequencing clone quantification. MiXCR, applied by TCRdb to the PCR reads, yields one record per CDR3 protein. The data show around 470,000 distinct CDR3 sequences, approximately 25% seen once. The sample taken for sequencing was naive CD8+ T cells from blood, with Jurkat cell RNA spiked in. Indicated subset: FACS-sorted CD8+CD4-CCR7+CD45RA+ naive T cells. The receptors shown here come from a human donor in good health. Some libraries in this study had Jurkat cell RNA spiked in.

This clonotype was recorded many times. This rearrangement joins TRBV4-1 to TRBJ1-1; the D is unclear. The germline CDR1 and CDR2 sequences are MGHRA and YSYEKL. Trimming pared 1 base from V and 12 bases from J, leaving 12 bases between. CDR3 size: 12 residues. The CDR3 loop reads CASSQGTLVTFF. CDR3 bases: TGCGCCAGCAGCCAAGGGACTCTGGTAACTTTCTTT.

This clonotype was seen repeatedly, ten times or more. The V and J genes are TRBV9 and TRBJ2-1; 8 nucleotides align to TRBD2. The CDR3 sequence is 12 residues long. Germline values: CDR1 SGDLS, CDR2 YYNGEE. V shed 7 bases, J shed 7 bases, and the junction held 4 bases outside the gene matches. The DNA of the CDR3 is TGTGCCAGCGGACTAGCAGTTAATGAGCAGTTCTTC. As protein: CASGLAVNEQFF.

There are a few counts of this clonotype. The gene calls are TRBV20-1 and TRBJ2-7; 7 bases match TRBD1. This CDR3 has 15 amino acids. Looked up from germline, CDR1 is DFQATT and CDR2 is SNEGSKA (reference sequence). V trimming: 0 bases; J trimming: 1 base; junction bases outside the gene matches: 6. The CDR3 spells CSARDPPGQSYEQYF. In DNA form, the CDR3 reads TGCAGTGCTAGAGATCCCCCGGGACAGTCCTACGAGCAGTACTTC.

V usage is TRBV18 and J usage is TRBJ2-7, with D hard to call. The CDR3 consists of 15 residues. Looked up from germline, CDR1 is KGHSH and CDR2 is LQKENI. Trimming cost V 0 bases and J 2 bases, with 11 bases left between them. The CDR3 region is CASSPPLVGTYEQYF. CDR3 nucleotide sequence: TGTGCCAGCTCACCACCGCTTGTGGGGACCTACGAGCAGTACTTC.

This chain's CDR3 is CASSGTDRLGGELFF. The DNA of the CDR3 is TGTGCCAGCAGCGGCACAGACAGACTCGGCGGGGAGCTGTTTTTT. The chain uses TRBV7-9 and TRBJ2-2; tentative D call: TRBD1 (5 bases). Trimming pared 5 bases from V and 7 bases from J, leaving 17 bases between. The CDR3 runs to 15 residues. Germline V gives CDR1 SEHNR, CDR2 FQNEAQ (reference sequence).

This clonotype occurred many times. The chain uses TRBV28 and TRBJ1-4, with D possibly being TRBD1 (6 bases). Germline V CDR1 and CDR2: MDHEN, SYDVKM. V gave up 6 bases and J gave up 8 bases, with 22 bases separating them. The CDR3 length is 16 residues. The DNA of the CDR3 is TGTGCCAGCAGCATGGCCCTGGGACATAAGGGGGAAAAACTGTTTTTT. Its translation is CASSMALGHKGEKLFF.

For this clonotype: At one of its ends the junction is not consistent with the germline gene, which may arise from a read error. The chain carries TRBV3-1 and TRBJ2-7; no definite D call. The CDR3 consists of 12 residues. Germline CDR1 is LGHDT and CDR2 is YNNKEL (reference sequence). CDR3 protein: CASGPGVYEQHF. The CDR3 DNA reads as TGTGCCAGCGGGCCTGGGGTATACGAGCAGCACTTC.

The V call is TRBV6-5, the J call TRBJ2-7; 9 bases align to TRBD1. CDR3 length equals 15 residues. Germline V gene lookup returns CDR1 MNHEY and CDR2 SVGAGI. V shed 2 bases, J shed 4 bases, and the junction held 6 bases outside the gene matches. The CDR3 reads CASSYKTGGSYEQYF. The CDR3, as DNA: TGTGCCAGCAGTTACAAGACAGGGGGGTCATACGAGCAGTACTTC.

About this clonotype: Here the CDR3 omits its conserved ending phenylalanine or tryptophan, so a read error is the likely source. The chain uses TRBV2 and TRBJ2-3; unclear D gene. The closer fit of TRBJ1-5 to the DNA end suggests the J call may be wrong. The CDR3 length is 14 residues. The germline CDR1 and CDR2 sequences are SNHLY and FYNNEI. The CDR3 region is CASSETAGPDTQHL. CDR3 bases: TGTGCCAGCAGTGAAACGGCGGGCCCAGATACGCAGCATTTG.

This clonotype came up many times. CDR3 coding DNA: TGTGCCAGCAGTTTAGGTCGGGTTAGCACAGATACGCAGTATTTT. It codes for CASSLGRVSTDTQYF. The chain uses TRBV12-3 or TRBV12-4 and TRBJ2-3; D remains unclear. V dropped 1 base and J dropped 0 bases, with 8 bases sitting between them. This CDR3 is 15 amino acids long.

This clonotype came up a few times. The rearrangement uses TRBV6-6 and TRBJ2-5; D is undetermined. The V gene's germline CDR1 is MNHNY and CDR2 SVGAGI (reference sequence). V dropped 2 bases and J dropped 4 bases, with 8 bases sitting between them. The CDR3 is 13 residues long. The CDR3 DNA is TGTGCCAGCAGTTACGACACCAGAGAGACCCAGTACTTC. Its protein product is CASSYDTRETQYF.

This clonotype has a handful of counts. This chain uses TRBV29-1 with TRBJ2-1, with D perhaps TRBD2 (5 bases). CDR1 and CDR2 (germline): SQVTM, ANQGSEA. V was trimmed by 5 bases and J by 7 bases, leaving 6 bases between them. CDR3 length: 10 amino acids. CDR3 sequence (DNA): TGCAGCGTTAGACTAAATGAGCAGTTCTTC. This gives the protein CSVRLNEQFF.

Comments on this clonotype: It may be a read error: a sequence one base away is much more abundant. CDR3 sequence (DNA): TGTGCCATCAGGGGGCATACCTACGAGCAGTACTTC. It yields the protein CAIRGHTYEQYF. The rearrangement links TRBV10-3 to TRBJ2-7; TRBD1 is a possible D gene (5 bases). There are 12 residues in the CDR3. The V and J ends lost 6 bases and 2 bases respectively, with 8 bases between them. CDR1 ENHRY and CDR2 SYGVKD come from the germline V gene.

The chain links TRBV19 to TRBJ1-5, with a weak D call TRBD1 (6 bases). CDR1 is LNHDA and CDR2 is SQIVND in the germline V gene (reference sequence). Trimming pared 6 bases from V and 5 bases from J, leaving 17 bases between. CDR3 size: 15 residues. CDR3 DNA: TGTGCCAGTAGGACCGGGACACGGAGCTATCAGCCCCAGCATTTT. It codes for CASRTGTRSYQPQHF.

This clonotype came up a few times. V usage is TRBV15 and J usage is TRBJ1-3; the match to TRBD1 covers 10 bases. Unmatched junction bases numbered 4, after V lost 4 bases and J lost 4 bases. The CDR3 is 15 residues long. The germline V gene encodes CDR1 LNHNV and CDR2 YYDKDF (reference sequence). In DNA form, the CDR3 reads TGTGCCACCAGCAAAGACAGGGGGCCAGGAAACACCATATATTTT. It codes for CATSKDRGPGNTIYF.

The table lists this clonotype with a few counts. The gene calls are TRBV27 and TRBJ2-7, with 10 bases fitting TRBD1. The CDR3 is 14 residues long. Germline CDR1 reads MNHEY; CDR2 reads SMNVEV (reference sequence). The V gene end was trimmed by 3 bases and the J gene end by 6 bases; junction bases not matched to a gene: 5. CDR3 residues: CASSLGQGRGEQYF. The CDR3 nucleotides read TGTGCCAGCAGTTTGGGACAGGGGAGAGGCGAGCAGTACTTC.

To note about this clonotype: A much larger clone lies one base from this, so it may be a read error. This chain uses TRBV7-4 with TRBJ2-4, with 11 bases identical to TRBD2. CDR3 length: 18 residues. Germline V gene sequence: CDR1 SGHVT, CDR2 SQSDAQ. For the CDR3, the DNA is TGTGCCAGCAGCTCCTCCGGGACTAGCGGAACAGCCAAAAACATTCAGCACTTC. Translation: CASSSSGTSGTAKNIQHF.

The chain employs TRBV5-1 and TRBJ2-7, with D tentatively TRBD1 or TRBD2 (5 bases each). The CDR3 has 16 residues. The ends were cut back, 2 bases at V and 0 bases at J, with 15 bases in the middle. Germline V lookup: CDR1 SGHRS, CDR2 YFSETQ. This CDR3 is CASSFLGAGSSYEQYF. The CDR3 DNA reads as TGCGCCAGCAGCTTCCTAGGGGCAGGGAGCTCCTACGAGCAGTACTTC. Filled out from reference TRBV5-1 and TRBJ2-7, the complete variable domain reads KAGVTQTPRYLIKTRGQQVTLSCSPISGHRSVSWYQQTPGQGLQFLFEYFSETQRNKGNFPGRFSGRQFSNSRSEMNVSTLELGDSALYLCASSFLGAGSSYEQYFGPGTRLTVT.

The chain uses TRBV4-3 and TRBJ1-2; tentative D call: TRBD1 (5 bases). CDR3 length equals 13 residues. Trimming removed 0 bases at V and 4 bases at J, with 6 bases between. Germline CDR1 and CDR2: LGHNA and YSLEER. CDR3 residues: CASSQEQGYGYTF. For the CDR3, the DNA is TGCGCCAGCAGCCAAGAGCAGGGCTATGGCTACACCTTC.

The chain links TRBV19 to TRBJ2-7; 9 nucleotides agree with TRBD1. Germline CDR1 reads LNHDA; CDR2 reads SQIVND (reference sequence). V lost 7 bases, J lost 5 bases, and 12 bases stayed unmatched. This CDR3 contains 15 residues. For the CDR3, the DNA is TGTGCCAGTAAGCTCACAGGGGGCGCGTTGGACGAGCAGTACTTC. It specifies CASKLTGGALDEQYF.